The sample holds a few counts of the clone carrying this TCR beta chain. In the original analysis: Reference gene primers were amplified, and this amplification served to estimate nucleated cell counts. Clones were read by immunoSEQ multiplex PCR, and TCRdb kept only the in-frame ones, dropping some. For V, J and clone size, that table is used; D and trimming come from the DNA. The sample holds around 98,000 clones, 70% to 90% seen once. This record belongs to a study of blood T cell repertoires in COVID-19. Study-wide context: There were acute and convalescent COVID-19 samples, and they came from the United States, Italy and Spain. T cells, B-cell-depleted T cells, or PBMCs supplied cDNA or gDNA.

The length of the CDR3 is 14 residues. Germline-derived CDR1 and CDR2 are MDHEN and SYDVKM. V dropped 5 bases and J dropped 7; count of bases not matched to a gene: 8. This clonotype was sampled from a man aged 65 to 85 with acute or convalescent COVID-19. The sample taken for sequencing was peripheral blood. The gene calls are TRBV28 and TRBJ2-7, with 10 bases that match TRBD1. The CDR3 nucleotides read TGTGCCAGCAGTACTGGACAGGGGGTCGGAGAGCAGTACGTC. Its protein is CASSTGQGVGEQYV.